Here is one TCR beta chain with its context. No antigen is known for it. Second-dose intervals near 4 or 12 weeks were combined. The CDR3 contains 15 residues. Germline V gene sequence: CDR1 MNHNS, CDR2 SASEGT. V was trimmed by 3 bases and J by 0 bases, leaving 11 bases between them. Some clones are missing from TCRdb's copy, which holds only in-frame ones; the method was immunoSEQ multiplex PCR. The sample consists of around 120,000 clones, about 93% of them appearing once. The data originate from a study of T cell responses to AZD1222 COVID-19 vaccine. Study findings and constraints: Close to half of spike-specific TCRs reportedly recognize unmutated variant regions.

Sequenced here: peripheral blood, sampled 28 days after the second AZD1222 dose. The TCR comes from an adult who received the AZD1222 COVID-19 vaccine. This chain uses TRBV6-1 with TRBJ1-2; the D gene is possibly TRBD1 (6 bases). CDR3 coding DNA: TGTGCCAGCAGTGAGGGGCAGGGGACTAACTATGGCTACACCTTC. This translates into CASSEGQGTNYGYTF.